This T cell receptor beta chain was sequenced for a study of blood T cell repertoires in COVID-19. Study-wide context: COVID-19 samples collected from the United States, Italy and Spain covered acute and convalescent phases. PBMCs, B-cell-depleted T cells, or T cells provided the cDNA or gDNA that made up the material.

The germline V gene encodes CDR1 SGHTA and CDR2 FQGNSA. J gave up 5 bases and V 1 base, and 9 bases lay outside the gene matches. The CDR3 covers 17 residues. Authors' data handling: How many nucleated cells were present was estimated from reference gene primer amplification. Using immunoSEQ multiplex PCR, the repertoire was profiled, and TCRdb retains in-frame clones only, with some absent. The V and J calls and clone size were taken over from that table, and D and trimming were inferred from the DNA. The data contain about 170,000 clones, 85% to 90% of them singletons. V usage is TRBV7-2 and J usage is TRBJ2-3; 10 nucleotides match TRBD2. Sequenced material: peripheral blood. This TCR was recovered from a man aged 18-30 years with active or convalescent COVID-19. As DNA, the CDR3 is TGTGCCAGCAGCTTAGGGCGGCTAGCGGGAGTAAGAGATACGCAGTATTTT. It translates to CASSLGRLAGVRDTQYF.